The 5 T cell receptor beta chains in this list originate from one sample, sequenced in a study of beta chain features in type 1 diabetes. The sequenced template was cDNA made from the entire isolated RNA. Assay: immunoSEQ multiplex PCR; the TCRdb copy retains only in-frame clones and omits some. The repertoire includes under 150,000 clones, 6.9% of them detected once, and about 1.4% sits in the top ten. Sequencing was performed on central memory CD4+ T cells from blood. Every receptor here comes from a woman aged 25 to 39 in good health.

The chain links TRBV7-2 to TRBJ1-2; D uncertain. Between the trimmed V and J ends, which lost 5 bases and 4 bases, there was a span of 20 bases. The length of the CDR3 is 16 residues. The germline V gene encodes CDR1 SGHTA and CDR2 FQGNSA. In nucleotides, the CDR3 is TGTGCCAGCAGCCCGGCGGGCGAGACTAGATCCTATGGCTACACCTTC. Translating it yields CASSPAGETRSYGYTF. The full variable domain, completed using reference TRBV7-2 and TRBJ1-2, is GAGVSQSPSNKVTEKGKDVELRCDPISGHTALYWYRQSLGQGLEFLIYFQGNSAPDKSGLPSDRFSAERTGGSVSTLTIQRTQQEDSAVYLCASSPAGETRSYGYTFGSGTRLTVV.

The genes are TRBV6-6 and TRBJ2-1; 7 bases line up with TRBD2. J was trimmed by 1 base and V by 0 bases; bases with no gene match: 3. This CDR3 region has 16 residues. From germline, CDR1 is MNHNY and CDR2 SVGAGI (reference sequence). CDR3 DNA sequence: TGTGCCAGCAGTTACTCAGCGGGAATTTCCTACAATGAGCAGTTCTTC. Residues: CASSYSAGISYNEQFF.

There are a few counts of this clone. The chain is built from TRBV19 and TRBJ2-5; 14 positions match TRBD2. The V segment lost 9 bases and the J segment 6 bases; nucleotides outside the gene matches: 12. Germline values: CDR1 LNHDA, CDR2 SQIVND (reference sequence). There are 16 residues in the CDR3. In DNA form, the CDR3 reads TGTGCCAGCACCGGGACTAGCGGGAGTGGGGGCCAGACCCAGTACTTC. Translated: CASTGTSGSGGQTQYF.

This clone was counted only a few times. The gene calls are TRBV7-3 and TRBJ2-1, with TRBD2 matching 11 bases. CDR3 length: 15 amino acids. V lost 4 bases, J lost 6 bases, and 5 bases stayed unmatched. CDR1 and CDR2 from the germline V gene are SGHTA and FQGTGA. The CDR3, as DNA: TGTGCCAGCAGCTCCACTAGCGGGAGACTCAATGAGCAGTTCTTC. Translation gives CASSSTSGRLNEQFF.

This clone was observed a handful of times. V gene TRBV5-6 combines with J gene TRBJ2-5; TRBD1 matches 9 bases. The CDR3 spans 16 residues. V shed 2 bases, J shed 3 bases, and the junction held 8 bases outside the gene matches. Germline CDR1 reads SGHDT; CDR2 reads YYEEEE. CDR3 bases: TGTGCCAGCAGCTTAACCGGGACAGGGACTGAAGAGACCCAGTACTTC. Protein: CASSLTGTGTEETQYF.